This TCR beta chain was profiled in a study of cytomegalovirus exposure and HLA in healthy donors. As to this clone: What it recognizes is unknown.

Study outcomes and limitations: Donors belonging to an Asian-associated ancestry cluster reportedly showed fewer N-insertions in productive TCRs than the approximately 700-donor mean, according to what a later analysis found. Reports showed the classifier diagnosing cytomegalovirus status with high specificity and sensitivity. Being indistinguishable, some V segments were excluded, TRBV6-2 and TRBV6-3 among them.

PCR amplification relied on 60 Vbeta primers (plus 13 Jbeta primers). Here immunoSEQ multiplex PCR was the method, and the copy in TCRdb shows in-frame clones only, minus some. Recorded for this sample: fewer than 200,000 clones. Germline V gives CDR1 MNHEY, CDR2 SMNVEV (reference sequence). V lost 6 bases to trimming and J lost 7 bases; unmatched junction nucleotides: 9. The CDR3 is 14 amino acids. The sample was PBMCs. This sequence originates from a young man in good health and CMV-seronegative. J is TRBJ2-1 and V is TRBV27; 7 positions match TRBD2. The CDR3 nucleotides read TGTGCCAGCAGCCCCAGAGCGGGGCTAAATGAGCAGTTCTTC. This translates into CASSPRAGLNEQFF.